This record looks at one T cell receptor beta chain sequence and its context. The target antigen is unknown. Trimming cost V 1 base and J 0 bases; bases outside gene matches: 5. The CDR3 totals 18 residues. Germline V lookup: CDR1 SGHRS, CDR2 YFSETQ. These data belong to a study of cytomegalovirus exposure and HLA in healthy donors. Whole-study results and caveats: As was reported, the classifier diagnosed cytomegalovirus status with high specificity and sensitivity. Most observed TCR sequences were rare, whereas some public TCRs were detected in many donors.

A multiplex PCR was run with 60 Vbeta primers and 13 Jbeta primers. The data were produced by immunoSEQ multiplex PCR, yet TCRdb's version contains in-frame clones alone and is incomplete. This table has about 69,000 clones, 68% appearing once. Input material: PBMCs. This chain joins TRBV5-1 and TRBJ2-6; 9 bases align to TRBD2. This clonotype was obtained from a woman aged 25 to 39 in good health and CMV-seronegative. The CDR3 loop reads CASSLRLADYSGANVLTF. The CDR3 region has the DNA TGCGCCAGCAGCTTGCGACTAGCGGATTACTCTGGGGCCAACGTCCTGACTTTC. The entire variable domain, with the rest obtained from reference TRBV5-1 and TRBJ2-6, is as follows: KAGVTQTPRYLIKTRGQQVTLSCSPISGHRSVSWYQQTPGQGLQFLFEYFSETQRNKGNFPGRFSGRQFSNSRSEMNVSTLELGDSALYLCASSLRLADYSGANVLTFGAGSRLTVL.